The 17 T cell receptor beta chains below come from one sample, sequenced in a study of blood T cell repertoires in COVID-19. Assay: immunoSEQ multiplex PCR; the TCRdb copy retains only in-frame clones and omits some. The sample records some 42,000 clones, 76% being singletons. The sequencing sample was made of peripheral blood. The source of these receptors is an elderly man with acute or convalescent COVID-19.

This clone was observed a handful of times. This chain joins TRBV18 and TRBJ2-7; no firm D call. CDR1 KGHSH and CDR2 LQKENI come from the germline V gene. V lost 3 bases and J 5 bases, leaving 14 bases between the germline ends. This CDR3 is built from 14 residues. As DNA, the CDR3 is TGTGCCAGCTCACCGGTGATAGCACGAGACGAGCAGTACTTC. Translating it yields CASSPVIARDEQYF.

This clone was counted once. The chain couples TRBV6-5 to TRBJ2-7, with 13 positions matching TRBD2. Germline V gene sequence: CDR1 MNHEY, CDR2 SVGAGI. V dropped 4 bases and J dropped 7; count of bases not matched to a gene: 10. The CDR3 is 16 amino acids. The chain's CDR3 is CASSFTSGGASGEQYF. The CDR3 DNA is TGTGCCAGCAGTTTTACTAGCGGGGGGGCGAGCGGAGAGCAGTACTTC.

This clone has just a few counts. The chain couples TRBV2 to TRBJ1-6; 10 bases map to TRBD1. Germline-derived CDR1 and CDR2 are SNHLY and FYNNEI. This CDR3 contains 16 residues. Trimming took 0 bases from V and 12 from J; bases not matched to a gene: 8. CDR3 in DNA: TGTGCCAGCAGTGAAGCCGATCCGGGACAGGGGTTACCCCTCCACTTT. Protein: CASSEADPGQGLPLHF.

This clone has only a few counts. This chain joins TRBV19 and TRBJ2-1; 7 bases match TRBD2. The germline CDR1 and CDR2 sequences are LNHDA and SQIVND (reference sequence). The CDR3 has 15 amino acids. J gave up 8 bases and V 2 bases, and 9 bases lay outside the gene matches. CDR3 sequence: CASSISLAASHEQFF. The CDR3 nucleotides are TGTGCCAGTAGTATAAGTCTAGCGGCCAGCCATGAGCAGTTCTTC.

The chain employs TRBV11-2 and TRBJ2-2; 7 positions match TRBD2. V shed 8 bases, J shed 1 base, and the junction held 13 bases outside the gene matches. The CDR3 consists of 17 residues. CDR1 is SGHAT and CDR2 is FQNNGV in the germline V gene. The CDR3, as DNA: TGTGCCAGCGCGCCCGGGGGGTGGGAGAGGAACACCGGGGAGCTGTTTTTT. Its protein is CASAPGGWERNTGELFF.

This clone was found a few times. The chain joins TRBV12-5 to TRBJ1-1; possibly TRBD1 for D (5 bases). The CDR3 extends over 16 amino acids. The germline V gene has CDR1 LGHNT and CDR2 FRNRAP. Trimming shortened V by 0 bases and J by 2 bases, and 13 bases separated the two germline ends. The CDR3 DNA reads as TGTGCTAGTGGTTTGGTACAAGGGCAGGGAAACACTGAAGCTTTCTTT. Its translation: CASGLVQGQGNTEAFF.

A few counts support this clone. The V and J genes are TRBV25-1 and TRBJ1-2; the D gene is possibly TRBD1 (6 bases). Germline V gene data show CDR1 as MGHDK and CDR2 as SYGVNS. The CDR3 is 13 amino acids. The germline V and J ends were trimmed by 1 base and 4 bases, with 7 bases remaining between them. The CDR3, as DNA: TGTGCCAGCAGTGAATCAGGGGCCTATGGCTACACCTTC. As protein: CASSESGAYGYTF.

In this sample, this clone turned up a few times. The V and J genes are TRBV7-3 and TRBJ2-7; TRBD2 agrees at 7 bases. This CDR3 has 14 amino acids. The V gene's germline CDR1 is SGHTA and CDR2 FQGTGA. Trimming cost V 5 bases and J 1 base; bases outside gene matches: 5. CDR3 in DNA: TGTGCCAGCAGCCCAGGACTAGAGTCCTACGAGCAGTACTTC. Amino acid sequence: CASSPGLESYEQYF. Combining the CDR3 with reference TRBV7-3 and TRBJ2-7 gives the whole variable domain GAGVSQTPSNKVTEKGKYVELRCDPISGHTALYWYRQSLGQGPEFLIYFQGTGAADDSGLPNDRFFAVRPEGSVSTLKIQRTERGDSAVYLCASSPGLESYEQYFGPGTRLTVT.

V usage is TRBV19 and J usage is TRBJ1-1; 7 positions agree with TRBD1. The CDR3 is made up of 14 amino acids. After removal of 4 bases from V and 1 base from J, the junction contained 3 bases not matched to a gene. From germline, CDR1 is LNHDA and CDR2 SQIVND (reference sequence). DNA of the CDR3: TGTGCCAGTAGTACCAGGGGGAGGAACACTGAAGCTTTCTTT. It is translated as CASSTRGRNTEAFF.

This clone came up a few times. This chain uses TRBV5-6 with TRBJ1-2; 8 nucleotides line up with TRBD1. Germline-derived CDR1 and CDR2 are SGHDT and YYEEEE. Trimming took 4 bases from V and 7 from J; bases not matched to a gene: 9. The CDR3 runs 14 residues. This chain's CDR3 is CASSPDREFSGYTF. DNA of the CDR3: TGTGCCAGCAGCCCGGACAGGGAGTTCTCTGGCTACACCTTC. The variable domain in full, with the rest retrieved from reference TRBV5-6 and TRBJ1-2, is DAGVTQSPTHLIKTRGQQVTLRCSPKSGHDTVSWYQQALGQGPQFIFQYYEEEERQRGNFPDRFSGHQFPNYSSELNVNALLLGDSALYLCASSPDREFSGYTFGSGTRLTVV.

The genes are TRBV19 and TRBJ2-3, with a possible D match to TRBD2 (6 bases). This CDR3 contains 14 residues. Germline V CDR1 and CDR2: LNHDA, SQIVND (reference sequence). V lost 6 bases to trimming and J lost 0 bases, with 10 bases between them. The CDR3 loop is CASRRDSSTDTQYF. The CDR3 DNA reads TGTGCCAGTAGGCGGGACTCTAGCACAGATACGCAGTATTTT.

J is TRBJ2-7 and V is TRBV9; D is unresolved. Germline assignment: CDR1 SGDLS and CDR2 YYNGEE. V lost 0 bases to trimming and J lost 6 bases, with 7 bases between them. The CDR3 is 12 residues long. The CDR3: CASSVELGEQYF. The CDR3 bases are TGTGCCAGCAGCGTAGAGCTCGGCGAGCAGTACTTC.

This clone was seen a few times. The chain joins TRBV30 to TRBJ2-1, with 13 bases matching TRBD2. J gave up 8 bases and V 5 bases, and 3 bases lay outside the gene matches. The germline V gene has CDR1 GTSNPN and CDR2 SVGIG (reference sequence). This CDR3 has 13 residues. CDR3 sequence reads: CAWRTSGSHEQFF. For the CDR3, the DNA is TGTGCCTGGCGGACTAGCGGGAGTCATGAGCAGTTCTTC.

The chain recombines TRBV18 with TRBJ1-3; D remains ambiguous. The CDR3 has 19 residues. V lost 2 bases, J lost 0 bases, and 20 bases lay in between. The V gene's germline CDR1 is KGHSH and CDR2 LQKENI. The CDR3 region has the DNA TGTGCCAGCTCACCAAGCACCCCGACGTCGACTTTCTCTGGAAACACCATATATTTT. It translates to CASSPSTPTSTFSGNTIYF.

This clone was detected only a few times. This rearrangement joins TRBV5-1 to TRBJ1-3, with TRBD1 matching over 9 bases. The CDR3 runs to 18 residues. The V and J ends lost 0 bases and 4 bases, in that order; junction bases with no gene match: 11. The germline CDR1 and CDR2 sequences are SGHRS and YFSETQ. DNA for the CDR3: TGCGCCAGCAGCTTGGGTAGGACAGGGGTAGGTACGGGAAACACCATATATTTT. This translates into CASSLGRTGVGTGNTIYF.

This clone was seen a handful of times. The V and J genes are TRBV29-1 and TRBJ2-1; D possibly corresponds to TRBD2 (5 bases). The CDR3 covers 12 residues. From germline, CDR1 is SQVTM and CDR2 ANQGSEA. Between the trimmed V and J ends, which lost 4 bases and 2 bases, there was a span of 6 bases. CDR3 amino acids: CSVAEAYNEQFF. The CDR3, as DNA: TGCAGCGTTGCGGAGGCCTACAATGAGCAGTTCTTC.

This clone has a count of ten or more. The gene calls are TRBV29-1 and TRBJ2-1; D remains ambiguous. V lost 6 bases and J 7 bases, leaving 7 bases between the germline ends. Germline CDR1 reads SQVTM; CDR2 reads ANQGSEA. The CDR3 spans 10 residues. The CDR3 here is CSVAANEQFF. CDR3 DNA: TGCAGCGTGGCGGCAAATGAGCAGTTCTTC.